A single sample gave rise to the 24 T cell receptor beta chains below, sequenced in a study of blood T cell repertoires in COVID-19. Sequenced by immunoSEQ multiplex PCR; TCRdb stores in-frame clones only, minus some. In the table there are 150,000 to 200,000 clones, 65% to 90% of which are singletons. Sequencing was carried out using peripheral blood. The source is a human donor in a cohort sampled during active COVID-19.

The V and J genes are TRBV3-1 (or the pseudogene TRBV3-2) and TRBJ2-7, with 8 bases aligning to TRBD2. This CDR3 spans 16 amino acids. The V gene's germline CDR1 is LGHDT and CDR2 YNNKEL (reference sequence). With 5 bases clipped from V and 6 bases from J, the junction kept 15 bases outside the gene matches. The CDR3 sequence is CASSDSRLARGGEQYF. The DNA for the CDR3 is TGTGCCAGCAGCGACTCCCGACTAGCGAGGGGGGGCGAGCAGTACTTC.

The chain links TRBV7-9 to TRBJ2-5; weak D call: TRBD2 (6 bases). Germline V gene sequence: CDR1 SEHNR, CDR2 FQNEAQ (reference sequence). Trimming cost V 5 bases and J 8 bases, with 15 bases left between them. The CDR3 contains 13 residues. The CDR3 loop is CASSLGPEGTQYF. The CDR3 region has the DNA TGTGCCAGCAGCCTGGGACCGGAGGGAACCCAGTACTTC.

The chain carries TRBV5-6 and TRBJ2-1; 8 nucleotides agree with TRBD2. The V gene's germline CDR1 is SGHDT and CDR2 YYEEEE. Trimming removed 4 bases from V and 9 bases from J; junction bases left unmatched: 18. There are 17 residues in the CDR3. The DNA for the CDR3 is TGTGCCAGCAGCCGGAGAAACGGGAGGGTATATAAGCTTGAGCAGTTCTTC. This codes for CASSRRNGRVYKLEQFF.

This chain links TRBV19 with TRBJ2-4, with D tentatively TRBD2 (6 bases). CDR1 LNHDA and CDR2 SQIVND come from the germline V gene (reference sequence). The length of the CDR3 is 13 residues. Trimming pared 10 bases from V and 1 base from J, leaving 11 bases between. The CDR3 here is CAIPGGAKNIQYF. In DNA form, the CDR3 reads TGTGCCATCCCTGGGGGGGCCAAAAACATTCAGTACTTC.

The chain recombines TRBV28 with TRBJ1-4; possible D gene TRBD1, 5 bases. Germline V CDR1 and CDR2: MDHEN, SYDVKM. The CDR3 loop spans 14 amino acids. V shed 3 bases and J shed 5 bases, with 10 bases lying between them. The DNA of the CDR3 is TGTGCCAGCAGTTTGCAGGGCCTGAATGAAAAACTGTTTTTT. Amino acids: CASSLQGLNEKLFF.

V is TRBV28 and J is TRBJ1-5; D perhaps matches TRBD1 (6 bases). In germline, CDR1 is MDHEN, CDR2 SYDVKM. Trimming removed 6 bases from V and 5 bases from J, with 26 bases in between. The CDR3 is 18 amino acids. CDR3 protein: CASSPAWGGASGDQPQHF. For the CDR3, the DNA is TGTGCCAGCAGCCCCGCTTGGGGGGGCGCTTCCGGAGATCAGCCCCAGCATTTT.

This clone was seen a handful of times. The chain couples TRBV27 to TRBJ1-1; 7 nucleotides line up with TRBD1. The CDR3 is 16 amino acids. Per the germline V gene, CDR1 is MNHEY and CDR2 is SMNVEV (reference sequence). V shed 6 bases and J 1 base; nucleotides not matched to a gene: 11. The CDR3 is CASSWTGPPGNTEAFF. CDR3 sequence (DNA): TGTGCCAGCAGCTGGACAGGACCCCCGGGGAACACTGAAGCTTTCTTT.

CDR3 coding DNA: TGCGCCAGCAGCCAAGATGCTAGCGGGAATGCTCGGGAGACCCAGTACTTC. This codes for CASSQDASGNARETQYF. The rearrangement links TRBV4-1 to TRBJ2-5, with 9 bases matching TRBD2. The CDR3 totals 17 residues. Germline lookup yields CDR1 MGHRA and CDR2 YSYEKL. The junction had 10 bases not matched to a gene; V was cut back by 0 bases and J by 5 bases.

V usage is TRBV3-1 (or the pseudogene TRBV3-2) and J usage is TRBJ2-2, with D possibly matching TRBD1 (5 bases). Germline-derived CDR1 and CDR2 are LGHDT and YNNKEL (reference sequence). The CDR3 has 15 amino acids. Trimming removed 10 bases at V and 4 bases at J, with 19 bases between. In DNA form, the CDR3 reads TGTGCCATATATAGTGAGGACATTGGCACCGGGGAGCTGTTTTTT. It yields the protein CAIYSEDIGTGELFF.

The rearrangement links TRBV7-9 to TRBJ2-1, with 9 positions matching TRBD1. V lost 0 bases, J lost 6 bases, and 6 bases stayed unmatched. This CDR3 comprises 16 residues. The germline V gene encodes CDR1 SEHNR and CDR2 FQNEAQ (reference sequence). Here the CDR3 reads CASSLAGTGTINEQFF. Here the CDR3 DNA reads TGTGCCAGCAGCTTAGCCGGGACAGGGACAATCAATGAGCAGTTCTTC.

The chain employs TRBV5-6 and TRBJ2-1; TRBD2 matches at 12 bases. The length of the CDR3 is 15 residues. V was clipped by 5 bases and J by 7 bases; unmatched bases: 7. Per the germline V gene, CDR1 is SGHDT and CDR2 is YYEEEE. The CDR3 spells CASRTSGGAWNEQFF. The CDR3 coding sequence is TGTGCCAGCAGGACTAGCGGGGGCGCCTGGAATGAGCAGTTCTTC.

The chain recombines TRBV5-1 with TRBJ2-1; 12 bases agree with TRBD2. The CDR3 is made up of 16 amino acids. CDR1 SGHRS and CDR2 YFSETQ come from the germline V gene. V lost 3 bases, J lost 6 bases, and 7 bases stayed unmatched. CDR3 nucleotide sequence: TGCGCCAGCAGCTCGGACCCTAGCGGGAGGGGCAATGAGCAGTTCTTC. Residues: CASSSDPSGRGNEQFF.

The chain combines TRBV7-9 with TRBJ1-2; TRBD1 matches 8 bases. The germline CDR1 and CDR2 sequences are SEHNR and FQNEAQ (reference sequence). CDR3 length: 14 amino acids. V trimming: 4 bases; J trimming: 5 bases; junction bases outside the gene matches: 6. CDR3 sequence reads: CASSSTGDGYGYTF. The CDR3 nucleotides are TGTGCCAGCAGCTCGACAGGGGATGGGTATGGCTACACCTTC.

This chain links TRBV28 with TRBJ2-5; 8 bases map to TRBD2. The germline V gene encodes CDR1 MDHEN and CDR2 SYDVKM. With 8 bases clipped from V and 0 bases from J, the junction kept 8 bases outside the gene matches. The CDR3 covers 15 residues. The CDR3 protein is CASAKGGGNQETQYF. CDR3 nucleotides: TGTGCCAGCGCGAAGGGCGGGGGGAACCAAGAGACCCAGTACTTC.

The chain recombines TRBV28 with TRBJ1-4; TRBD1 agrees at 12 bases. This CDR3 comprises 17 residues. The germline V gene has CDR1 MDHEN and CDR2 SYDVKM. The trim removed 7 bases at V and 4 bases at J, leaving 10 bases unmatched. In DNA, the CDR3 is TGTGCCAGCATGGTCGGGACAGGGGGCAAAGATAATGAAAAACTGTTTTTT. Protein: CASMVGTGGKDNEKLFF.

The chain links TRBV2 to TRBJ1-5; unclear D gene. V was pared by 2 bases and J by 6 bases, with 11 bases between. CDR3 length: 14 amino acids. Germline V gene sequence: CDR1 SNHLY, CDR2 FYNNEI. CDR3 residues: CASSERTLPQPQHF. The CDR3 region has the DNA TGTGCCAGCAGTGAAAGGACTTTACCTCAGCCCCAGCATTTT.

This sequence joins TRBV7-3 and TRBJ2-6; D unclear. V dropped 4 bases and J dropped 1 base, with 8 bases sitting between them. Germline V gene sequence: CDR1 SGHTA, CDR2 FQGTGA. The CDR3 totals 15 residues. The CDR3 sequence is CASSSQISGANVLTF. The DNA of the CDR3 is TGTGCCAGCAGCTCGCAGATATCTGGGGCCAACGTCCTGACTTTC.

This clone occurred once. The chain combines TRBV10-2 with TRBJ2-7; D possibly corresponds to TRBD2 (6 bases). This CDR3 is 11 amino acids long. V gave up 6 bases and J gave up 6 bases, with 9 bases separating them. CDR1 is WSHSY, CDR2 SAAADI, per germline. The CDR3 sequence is CASRMGGEQYF. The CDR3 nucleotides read TGCGCCAGCAGGATGGGGGGCGAGCAGTACTTC.

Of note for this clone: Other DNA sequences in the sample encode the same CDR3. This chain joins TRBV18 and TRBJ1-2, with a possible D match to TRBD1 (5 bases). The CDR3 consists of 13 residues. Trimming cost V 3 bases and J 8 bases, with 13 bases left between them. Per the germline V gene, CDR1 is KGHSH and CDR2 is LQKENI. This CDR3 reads CASSPSDTRGYTF. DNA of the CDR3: TGTGCCAGCTCACCCTCGGACACGAGGGGCTACACCTTC.

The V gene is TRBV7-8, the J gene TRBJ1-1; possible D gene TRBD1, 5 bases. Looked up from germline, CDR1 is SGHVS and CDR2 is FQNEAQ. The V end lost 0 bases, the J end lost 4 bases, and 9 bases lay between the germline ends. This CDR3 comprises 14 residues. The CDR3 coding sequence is TGTGCCAGCAGCTTAGCGCAGGGCGGCACTGAAGCTTTCTTT. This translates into CASSLAQGGTEAFF. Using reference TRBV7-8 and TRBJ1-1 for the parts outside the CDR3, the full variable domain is GAGVSQSPRYKVAKRGQDVALRCDPISGHVSLFWYQQALGQGPEFLTYFQNEAQLDKSGLPSDRFFAERPEGSVSTLKIQRTQQEDSAVYLCASSLAQGGTEAFFGQGTRLTVV.

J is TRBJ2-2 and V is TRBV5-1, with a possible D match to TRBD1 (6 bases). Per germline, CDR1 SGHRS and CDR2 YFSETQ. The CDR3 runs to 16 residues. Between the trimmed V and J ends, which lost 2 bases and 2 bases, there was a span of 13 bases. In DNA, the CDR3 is TGCGCCAGCAGCTTCCCCGGGACACATAACACCGGGGAGCTGTTTTTT. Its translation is CASSFPGTHNTGELFF.

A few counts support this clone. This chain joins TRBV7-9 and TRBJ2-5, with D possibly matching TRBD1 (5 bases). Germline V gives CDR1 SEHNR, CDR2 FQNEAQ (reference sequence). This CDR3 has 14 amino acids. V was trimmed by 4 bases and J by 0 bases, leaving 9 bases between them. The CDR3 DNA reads TGTGCCAGCAGCTCAGGGTACAACCAAGAGACCCAGTACTTC. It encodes CASSSGYNQETQYF.

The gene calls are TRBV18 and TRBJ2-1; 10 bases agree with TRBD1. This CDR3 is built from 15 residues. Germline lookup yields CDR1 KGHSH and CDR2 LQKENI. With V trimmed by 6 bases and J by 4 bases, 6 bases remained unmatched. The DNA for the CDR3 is TGTGCCAGCTCCCCTTTGGGACAGGGGTACAATGAGCAGTTCTTC. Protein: CASSPLGQGYNEQFF.

The CDR3, as DNA: TGTGCCATCAGTCCACAGGGCGAGGGCAATCAGCCCCAGCATTTT. It codes for CAISPQGEGNQPQHF. The chain is built from TRBV10-3 and TRBJ1-5, with a tentative D call TRBD1 (6 bases). This CDR3 is built from 15 residues. Germline CDR1 is ENHRY and CDR2 is SYGVKD. Between the trimmed V and J ends, which lost 5 bases and 2 bases, there was a span of 13 bases.